These 7 T cell receptor beta chains originate from one sample sequenced in a study of blood T cells in healthy people across ages. It was with a sample-barcoded 5' primer and a J-beta primer mix that a second PCR of roughly 6 to 12 cycles was run. TCRdb passed the 5' RACE reads through MiXCR, listing each CDR3 protein once. The sample carries 800,000 or so distinct CDR3 sequences, roughly 60% recorded once. The specimen sequenced was blood. These TCRs come from a young man in good health.

The CDR3 nucleotides are TGCAGTGCTCGATCGGAGCTAGCGGGAAACGAGCAGTACTTC. It specifies CSARSELAGNEQYF. This chain connects TRBV20-1 to TRBJ2-4; 9 nucleotides line up with TRBD2. The tail of the sequence fits TRBJ2-7 better, so the J call may be wrong. This CDR3 contains 14 residues. The V gene's germline CDR1 is DFQATT and CDR2 SNEGSKA (reference sequence).

The gene calls are TRBV6-5 and TRBJ1-2; tentatively, D is TRBD1 (6 bases). Germline V lookup: CDR1 MNHEY, CDR2 SVGAGI. The CDR3 runs 14 residues. Trimming left V 6 bases short and J 7 bases short, with 18 bases between. CDR3 protein: CASRATTGMGGYTF. CDR3 bases: TGTGCCAGCAGAGCCACGACAGGAATGGGTGGCTACACCTTC.

The chain combines TRBV20-1 with TRBJ2-5; weak D call: TRBD1 (5 bases). Between the trimmed V and J ends, which lost 5 bases and 3 bases, there was a span of 16 bases. The length of the CDR3 is 14 residues. From germline, CDR1 is DFQATT and CDR2 SNEGSKA (reference sequence). The CDR3 nucleotides read TGCAGTGCTCCGCTAGACAGCGTTAAAGAGACCCAGTACTTC. Its protein product is CSAPLDSVKETQYF.

The J gene is TRBJ2-1, the V gene TRBV2, with D uncertain. Trimming took 3 bases from V and 0 from J, leaving 6 bases between them. Germline V gene lookup returns CDR1 SNHLY and CDR2 FYNNEI. CDR3 length: 14 residues. The CDR3 DNA sequence: TGTGCCAGCAGTGAGGGTAGCTCCTACAATGAGCAGTTCTTC. Translation: CASSEGSSYNEQFF.

This chain connects TRBV6-1 to TRBJ2-7; D possibly matches TRBD1 or TRBD2 (5 bases each). V was shortened by 4 bases and J by 6 bases, with 10 bases between the two germline ends. Per germline, CDR1 MNHNS and CDR2 SASEGT. The CDR3 is 12 residues long. CDR3 in DNA: TGTGCCAGCAGTGGAGGGGACCCCGAGCAGTACTTC. This gives the protein CASSGGDPEQYF.

The chain links TRBV10-3 to TRBJ2-3; the match to TRBD2 covers 10 bases. In germline, CDR1 is ENHRY, CDR2 SYGVKD. The trim removed 4 bases at V and 5 bases at J, leaving 9 bases unmatched. The CDR3 spans 16 residues. The CDR3 loop is CAISAAQASGGDTQYF. DNA of the CDR3: TGTGCCATCAGTGCCGCTCAGGCTAGCGGGGGAGATACGCAGTATTTT.

This clonotype occurred once. The chain employs TRBV20-1 and TRBJ2-7, with TRBD1 matching 7 bases. The CDR3 spans 12 residues. Losses at the gene ends were 3 bases for V and 5 bases for J; bases not matched to a gene: 4. Germline V CDR1 and CDR2: DFQATT, SNEGSKA (reference sequence). Here the CDR3 reads CSARTGSNEQYF. Written as DNA, the CDR3 is TGCAGTGCTAGGACAGGGTCGAACGAGCAGTACTTC.